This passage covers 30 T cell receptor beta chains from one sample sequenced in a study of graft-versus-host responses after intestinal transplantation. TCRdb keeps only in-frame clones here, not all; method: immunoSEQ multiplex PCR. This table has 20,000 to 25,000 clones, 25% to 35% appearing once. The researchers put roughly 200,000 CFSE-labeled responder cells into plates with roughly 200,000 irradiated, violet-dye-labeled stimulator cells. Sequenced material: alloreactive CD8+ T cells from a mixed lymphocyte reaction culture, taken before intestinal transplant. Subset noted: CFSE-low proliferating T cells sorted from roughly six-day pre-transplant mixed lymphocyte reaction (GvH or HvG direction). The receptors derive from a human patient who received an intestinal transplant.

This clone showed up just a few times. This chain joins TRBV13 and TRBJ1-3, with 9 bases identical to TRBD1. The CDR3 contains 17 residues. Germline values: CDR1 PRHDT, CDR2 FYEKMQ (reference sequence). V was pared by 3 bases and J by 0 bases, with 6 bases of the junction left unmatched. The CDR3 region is CASSLDRGLFSGNTIYF. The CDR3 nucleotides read TGTGCCAGCAGCTTGGACAGGGGACTATTCTCTGGAAACACCATATATTTT.

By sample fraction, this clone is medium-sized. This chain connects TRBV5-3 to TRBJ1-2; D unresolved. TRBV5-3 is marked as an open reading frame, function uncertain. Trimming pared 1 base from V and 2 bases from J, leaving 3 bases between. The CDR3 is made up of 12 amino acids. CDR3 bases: TGTGCCAGAAGCTTGACAAACTATGGCTACACCTTC. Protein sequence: CARSLTNYGYTF.

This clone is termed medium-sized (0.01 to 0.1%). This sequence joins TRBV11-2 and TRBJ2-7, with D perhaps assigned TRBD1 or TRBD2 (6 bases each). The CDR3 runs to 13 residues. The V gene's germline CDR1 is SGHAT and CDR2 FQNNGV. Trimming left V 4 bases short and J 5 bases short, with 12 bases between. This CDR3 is CASSWGAGNEQYF. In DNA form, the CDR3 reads TGTGCCAGCAGCTGGGGGGCAGGGAACGAGCAGTACTTC.

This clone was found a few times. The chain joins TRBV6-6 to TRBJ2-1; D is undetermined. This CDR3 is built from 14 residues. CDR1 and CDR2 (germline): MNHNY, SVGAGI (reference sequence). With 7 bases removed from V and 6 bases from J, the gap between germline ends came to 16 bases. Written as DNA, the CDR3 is TGTGCCAGCATCTTCCAACCTCTAGGCAATGAGCAGTTCTTC. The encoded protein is CASIFQPLGNEQFF.

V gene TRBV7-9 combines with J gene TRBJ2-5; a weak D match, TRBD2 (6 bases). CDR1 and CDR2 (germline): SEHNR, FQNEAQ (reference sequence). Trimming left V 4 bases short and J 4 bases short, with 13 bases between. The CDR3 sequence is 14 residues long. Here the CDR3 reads CASSSDGGGETQYF. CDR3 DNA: TGTGCCAGCAGCTCAGACGGGGGAGGAGAGACCCAGTACTTC.

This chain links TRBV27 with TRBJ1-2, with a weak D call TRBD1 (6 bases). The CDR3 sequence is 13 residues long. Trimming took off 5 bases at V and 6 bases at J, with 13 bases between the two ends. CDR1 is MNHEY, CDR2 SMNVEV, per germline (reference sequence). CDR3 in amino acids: CASSPGQIHGYTF. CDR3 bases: TGTGCCAGCAGTCCTGGACAGATTCATGGCTACACCTTC.

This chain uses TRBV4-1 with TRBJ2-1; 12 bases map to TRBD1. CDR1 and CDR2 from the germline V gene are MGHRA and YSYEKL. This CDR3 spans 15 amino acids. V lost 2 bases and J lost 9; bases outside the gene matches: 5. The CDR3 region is CASSQPGTGGTEQFF. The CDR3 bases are TGCGCCAGCAGCCAACCCGGGACAGGGGGCACTGAGCAGTTCTTC.

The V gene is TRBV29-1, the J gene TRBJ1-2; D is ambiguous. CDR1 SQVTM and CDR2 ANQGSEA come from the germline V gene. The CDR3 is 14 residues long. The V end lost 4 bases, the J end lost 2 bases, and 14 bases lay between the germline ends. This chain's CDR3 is CSVVREVGNYGYTF. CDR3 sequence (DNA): TGCAGCGTTGTGAGGGAGGTGGGGAACTATGGCTACACCTTC.

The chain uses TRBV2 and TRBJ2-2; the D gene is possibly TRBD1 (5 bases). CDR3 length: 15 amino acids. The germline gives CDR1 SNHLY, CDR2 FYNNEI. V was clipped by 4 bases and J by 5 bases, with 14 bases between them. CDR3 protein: CASSGRGADTGELFF. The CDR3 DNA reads TGTGCCAGCAGTGGAAGGGGCGCGGATACCGGGGAGCTGTTTTTT.

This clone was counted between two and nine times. The CDR3 bases are TGTGCCAGCAGTGAGGTCCGGGGGGGCCTCAATGAGCAGTTCTTC. Protein: CASSEVRGGLNEQFF. The gene calls are TRBV2 and TRBJ2-1; 8 bases fit TRBD2. This CDR3 region has 15 residues. V lost 3 bases to trimming and J lost 6 bases; unmatched junction nucleotides: 7. The germline V gene encodes CDR1 SNHLY and CDR2 FYNNEI.

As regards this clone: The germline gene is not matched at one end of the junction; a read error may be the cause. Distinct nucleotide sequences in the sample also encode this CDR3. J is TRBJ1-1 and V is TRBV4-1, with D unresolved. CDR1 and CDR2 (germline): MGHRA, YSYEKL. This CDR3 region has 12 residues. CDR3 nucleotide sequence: TGTGCCAGCAGCCCCACCGGAACTGAAGCTTTCTTT. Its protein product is CASSPTGTEAFF.

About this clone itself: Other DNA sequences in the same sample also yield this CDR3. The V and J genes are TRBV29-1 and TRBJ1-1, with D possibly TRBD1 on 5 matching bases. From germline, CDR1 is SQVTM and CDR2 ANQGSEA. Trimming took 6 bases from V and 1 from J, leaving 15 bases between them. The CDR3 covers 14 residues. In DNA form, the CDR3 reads TGCAGCGTATTTGGGACGATTGGGAACACTGAAGCTTTCTTT. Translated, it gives CSVFGTIGNTEAFF.

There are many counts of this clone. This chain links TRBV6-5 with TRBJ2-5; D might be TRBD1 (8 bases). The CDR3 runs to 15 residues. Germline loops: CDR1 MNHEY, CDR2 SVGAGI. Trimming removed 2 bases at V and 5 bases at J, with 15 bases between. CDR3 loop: CASSYTGGARETQYF. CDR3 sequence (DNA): TGTGCCAGCAGTTACACAGGGGGGGCTAGGGAGACCCAGTACTTC.

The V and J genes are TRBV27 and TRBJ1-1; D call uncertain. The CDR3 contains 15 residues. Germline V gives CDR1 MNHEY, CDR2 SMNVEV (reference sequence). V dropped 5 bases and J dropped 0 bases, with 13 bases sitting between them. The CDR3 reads CASSPRTGLNTEAFF. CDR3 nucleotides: TGTGCCAGCAGTCCCCGGACGGGCTTGAACACTGAAGCTTTCTTT.

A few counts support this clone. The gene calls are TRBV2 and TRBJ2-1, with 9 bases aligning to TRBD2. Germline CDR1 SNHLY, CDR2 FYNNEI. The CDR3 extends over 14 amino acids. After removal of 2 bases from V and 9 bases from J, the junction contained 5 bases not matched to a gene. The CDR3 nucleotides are TGTGCCAGCAGTGAATCAGCGGGGGGCGGTGAGCAGTTCTTC. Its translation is CASSESAGGGEQFF.

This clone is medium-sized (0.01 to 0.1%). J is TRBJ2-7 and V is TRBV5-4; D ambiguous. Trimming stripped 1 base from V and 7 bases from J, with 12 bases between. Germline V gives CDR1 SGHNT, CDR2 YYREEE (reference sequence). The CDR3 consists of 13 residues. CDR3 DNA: TGTGCCAGCAGCTTGCCTGGGGTTGGAGAGCAGTACTTC. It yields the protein CASSLPGVGEQYF.

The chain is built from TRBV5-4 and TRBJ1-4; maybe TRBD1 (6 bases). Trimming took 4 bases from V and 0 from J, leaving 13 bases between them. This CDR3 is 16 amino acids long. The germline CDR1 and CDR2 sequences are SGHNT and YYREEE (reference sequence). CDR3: CASSQGQFATNEKLFF. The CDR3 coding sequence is TGTGCCAGCAGCCAAGGACAGTTTGCAACTAATGAAAAACTGTTTTTT.

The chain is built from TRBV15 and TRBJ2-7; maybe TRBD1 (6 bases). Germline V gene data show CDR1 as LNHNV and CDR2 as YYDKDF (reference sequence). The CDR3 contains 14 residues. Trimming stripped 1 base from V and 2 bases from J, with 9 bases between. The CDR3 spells CATSRVRDTYEQYF. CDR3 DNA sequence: TGTGCCACCAGCAGAGTTCGGGACACCTACGAGCAGTACTTC.

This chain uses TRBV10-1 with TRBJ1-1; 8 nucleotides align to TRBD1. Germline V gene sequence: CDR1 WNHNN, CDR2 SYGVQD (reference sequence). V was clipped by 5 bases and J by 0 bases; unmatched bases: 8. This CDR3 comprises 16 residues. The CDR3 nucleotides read TGCGCCAGCAGTAGCCGGACAGGGTTCGTGAACACTGAAGCTTTCTTT. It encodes CASSSRTGFVNTEAFF.

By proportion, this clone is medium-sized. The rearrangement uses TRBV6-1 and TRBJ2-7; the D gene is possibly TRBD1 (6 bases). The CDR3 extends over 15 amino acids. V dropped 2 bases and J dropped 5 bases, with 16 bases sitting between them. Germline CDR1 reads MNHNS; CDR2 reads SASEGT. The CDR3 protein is CASSEWGRLVDEQYF. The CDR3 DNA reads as TGTGCCAGCAGTGAATGGGGGCGCCTTGTTGACGAGCAGTACTTC.

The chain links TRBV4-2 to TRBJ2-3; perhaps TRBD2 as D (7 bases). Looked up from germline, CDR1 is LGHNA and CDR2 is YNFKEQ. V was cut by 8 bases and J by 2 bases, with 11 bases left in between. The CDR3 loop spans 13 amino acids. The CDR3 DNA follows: TGTGCCAGCGGAGGGGGGGACACAGATACGCAGTATTTT. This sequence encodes CASGGGDTDTQYF.

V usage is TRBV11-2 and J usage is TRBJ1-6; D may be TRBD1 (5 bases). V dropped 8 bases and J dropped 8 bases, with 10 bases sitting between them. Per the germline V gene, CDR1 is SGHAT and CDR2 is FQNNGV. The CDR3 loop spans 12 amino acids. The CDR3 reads CASGGGYSPLHF. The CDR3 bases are TGTGCCAGCGGGGGGGGGTATTCACCCCTCCACTTT. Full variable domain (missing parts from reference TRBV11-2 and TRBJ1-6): EAGVAQSPRYKIIEKRQSVAFWCNPISGHATLYWYQQILGQGPKLLIQFQNNGVVDDSQLPKDRFSAERLKGVDSTLKIQPAKLEDSAVYLCASGGGYSPLHFGNGTRLTVT.

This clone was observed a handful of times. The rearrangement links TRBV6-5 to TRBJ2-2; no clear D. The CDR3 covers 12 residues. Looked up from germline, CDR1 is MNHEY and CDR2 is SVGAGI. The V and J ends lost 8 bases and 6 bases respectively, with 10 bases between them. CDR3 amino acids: CASDWGSGELFF. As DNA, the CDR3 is TGTGCCAGCGACTGGGGATCCGGGGAGCTGTTTTTT.

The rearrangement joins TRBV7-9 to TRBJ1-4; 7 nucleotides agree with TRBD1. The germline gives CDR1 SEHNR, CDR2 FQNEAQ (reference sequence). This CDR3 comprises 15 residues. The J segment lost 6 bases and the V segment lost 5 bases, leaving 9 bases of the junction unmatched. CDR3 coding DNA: TGTGCCAGCAGCCCTGAGACAGGGCCCGATGAAAAACTGTTTTTT. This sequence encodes CASSPETGPDEKLFF.

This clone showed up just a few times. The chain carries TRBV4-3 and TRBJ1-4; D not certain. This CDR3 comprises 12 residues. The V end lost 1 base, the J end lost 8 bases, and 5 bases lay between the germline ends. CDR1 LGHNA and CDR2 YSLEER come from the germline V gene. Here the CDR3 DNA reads TGCGCCAGCAGCCAAGGGCACGAAAAACTGTTTTTT. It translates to CASSQGHEKLFF.

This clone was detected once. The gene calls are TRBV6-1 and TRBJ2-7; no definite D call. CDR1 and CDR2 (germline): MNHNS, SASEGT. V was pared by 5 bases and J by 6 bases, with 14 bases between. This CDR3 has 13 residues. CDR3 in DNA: TGTGCCAGCAGTCCCCGTGGTGGATTCGAGCAGTACTTC. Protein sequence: CASSPRGGFEQYF.

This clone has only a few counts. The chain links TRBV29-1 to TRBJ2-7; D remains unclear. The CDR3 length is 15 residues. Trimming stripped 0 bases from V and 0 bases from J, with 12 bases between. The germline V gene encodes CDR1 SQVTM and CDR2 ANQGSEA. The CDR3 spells CSVEDRAWSSYEQYF. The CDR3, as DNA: TGCAGCGTTGAAGATAGAGCGTGGAGCTCCTACGAGCAGTACTTC.

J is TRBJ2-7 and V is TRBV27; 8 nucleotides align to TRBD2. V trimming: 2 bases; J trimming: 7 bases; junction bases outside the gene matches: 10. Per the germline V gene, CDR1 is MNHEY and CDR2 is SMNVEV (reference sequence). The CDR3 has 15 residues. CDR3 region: CASSLIPAGVEEQYF. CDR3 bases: TGTGCCAGCAGTTTAATTCCAGCGGGAGTAGAAGAGCAGTACTTC.

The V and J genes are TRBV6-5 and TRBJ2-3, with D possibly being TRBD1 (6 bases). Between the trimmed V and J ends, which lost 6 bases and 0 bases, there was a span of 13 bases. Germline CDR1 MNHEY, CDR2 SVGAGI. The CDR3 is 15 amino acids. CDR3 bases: TGTGCCAGCAGGGAATTACAGGGAAGCACAGATACGCAGTATTTT. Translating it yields CASRELQGSTDTQYF.

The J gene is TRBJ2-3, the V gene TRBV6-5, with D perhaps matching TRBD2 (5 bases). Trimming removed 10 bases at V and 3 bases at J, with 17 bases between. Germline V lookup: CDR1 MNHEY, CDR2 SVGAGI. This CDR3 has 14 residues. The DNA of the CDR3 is TGTGCCACGAGTGACGGGGAACGGACAGATACGCAGTATTTT. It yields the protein CATSDGERTDTQYF.